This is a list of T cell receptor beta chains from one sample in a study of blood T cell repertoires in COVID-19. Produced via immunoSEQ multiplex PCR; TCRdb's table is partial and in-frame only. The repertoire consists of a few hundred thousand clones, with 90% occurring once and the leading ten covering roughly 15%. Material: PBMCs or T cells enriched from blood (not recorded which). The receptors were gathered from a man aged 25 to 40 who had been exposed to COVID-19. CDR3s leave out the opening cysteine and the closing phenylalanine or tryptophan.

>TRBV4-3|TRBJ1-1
ASSHTPGTEAF
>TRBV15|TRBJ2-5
ATSRGLGGQGQETQY
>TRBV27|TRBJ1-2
ASSLSPGNYGYT
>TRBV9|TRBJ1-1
ASSVQSGSTEAF
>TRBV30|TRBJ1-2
AWKSGLAGPYGYT
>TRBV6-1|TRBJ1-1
ASSVREGGGQGLRVTEAF
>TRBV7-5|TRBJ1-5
VRSLAGTGDGNQPQH
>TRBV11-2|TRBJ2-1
ASSLLKSSYNEQF
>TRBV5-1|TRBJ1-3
ASSSSGGEVGGNTIY
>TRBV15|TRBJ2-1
ATSQTRVAGGDEQF
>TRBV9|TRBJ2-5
ASSVGAGAIQETQY
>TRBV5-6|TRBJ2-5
ASRPGTSAETQY
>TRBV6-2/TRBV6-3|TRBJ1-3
ASSPPLRGPSGNTIY
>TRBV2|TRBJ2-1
ASSKHGTIQF
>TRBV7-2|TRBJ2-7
ASSSSTRTYEQY
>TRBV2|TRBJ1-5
ASTRSTGTGIQPQH
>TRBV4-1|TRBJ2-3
ASSQSRGDRFTDTQY
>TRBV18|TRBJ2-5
ASSPRPEETQY
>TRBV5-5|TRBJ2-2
ASSHRDRSVTGELF
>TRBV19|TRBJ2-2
ASHVWTSGGTGGELF
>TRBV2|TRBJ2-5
ASMSSGGWETQY
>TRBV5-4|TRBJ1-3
ASSPGQRDTIY
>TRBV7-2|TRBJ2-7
ASSLDPGVTYEQY
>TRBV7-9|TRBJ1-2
ASSAGRWVVGYT
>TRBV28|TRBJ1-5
ASSLRSQH
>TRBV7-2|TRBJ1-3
ASSLDGRGSGNTIY
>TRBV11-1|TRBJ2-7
ASRTSEGAYYEQY
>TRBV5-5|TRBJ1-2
ASSWDRGPIGYGYT
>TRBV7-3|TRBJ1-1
ASSLSSGSGEAF
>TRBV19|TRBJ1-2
ASSAPGYGYT
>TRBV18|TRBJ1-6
ASSPPTGLNSPLH
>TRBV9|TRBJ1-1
ASSTQGNTEAF
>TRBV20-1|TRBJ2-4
SANRFDIQY
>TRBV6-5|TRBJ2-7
ASSYKTGGHEQY
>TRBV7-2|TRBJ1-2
ASSLEVVSGGYGYT
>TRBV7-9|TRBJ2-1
ASSISRDNYNEQF
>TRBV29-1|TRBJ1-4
SVEDRTRGEKLF
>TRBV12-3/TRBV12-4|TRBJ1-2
ASSLGRGYT
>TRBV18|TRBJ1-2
ASSPFNPGAGGYT
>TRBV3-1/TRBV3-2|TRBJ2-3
ASSLGLAGGLIDTQY
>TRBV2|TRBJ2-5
ASSEARTSGGDHQETQY
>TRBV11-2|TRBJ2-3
ASSPQDAMLGTQY
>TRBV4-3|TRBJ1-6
ASSQEDRGQGSPLH
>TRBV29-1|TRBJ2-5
SVEETRGGVDFLETQY